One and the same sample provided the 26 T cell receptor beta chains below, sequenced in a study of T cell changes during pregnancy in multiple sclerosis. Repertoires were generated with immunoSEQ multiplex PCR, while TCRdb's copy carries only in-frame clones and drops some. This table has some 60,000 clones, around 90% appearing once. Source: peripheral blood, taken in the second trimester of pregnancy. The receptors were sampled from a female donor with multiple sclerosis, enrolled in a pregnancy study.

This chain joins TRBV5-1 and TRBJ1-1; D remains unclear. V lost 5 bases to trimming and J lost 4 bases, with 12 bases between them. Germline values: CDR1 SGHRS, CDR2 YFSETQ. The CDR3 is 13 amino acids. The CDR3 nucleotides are TGCGCCAGCAGACCGGGAGGCTCCACTGAAGCTTTCTTT. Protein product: CASRPGGSTEAFF. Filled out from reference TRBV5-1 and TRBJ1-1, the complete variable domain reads KAGVTQTPRYLIKTRGQQVTLSCSPISGHRSVSWYQQTPGQGLQFLFEYFSETQRNKGNFPGRFSGRQFSNSRSEMNVSTLELGDSALYLCASRPGGSTEAFFGQGTRLTVV.

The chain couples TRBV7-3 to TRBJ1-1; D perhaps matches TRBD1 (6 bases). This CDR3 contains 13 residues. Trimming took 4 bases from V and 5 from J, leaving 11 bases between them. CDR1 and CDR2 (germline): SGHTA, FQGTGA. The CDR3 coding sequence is TGTGCCAGCAGCTCTTACAGGGTTACTGAAGCTTTCTTT. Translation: CASSSYRVTEAFF.

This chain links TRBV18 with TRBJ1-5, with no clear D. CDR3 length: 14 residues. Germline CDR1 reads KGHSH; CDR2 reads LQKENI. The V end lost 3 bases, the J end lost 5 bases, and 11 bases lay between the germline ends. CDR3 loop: CASSPQVGDQPQHF. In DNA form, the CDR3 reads TGTGCCAGCTCACCCCAGGTCGGGGATCAGCCCCAGCATTTT.

As DNA, the CDR3 is TGTGCCAGCACTCCGACAGGAACCAACTATGGCTACACCTTC. Residues: CASTPTGTNYGYTF. The V call is TRBV6-5, the J call TRBJ1-2, with D possibly being TRBD1 (6 bases). The germline CDR1 and CDR2 sequences are MNHEY and SVGAGI. Between the trimmed V and J ends, which lost 7 bases and 2 bases, there was a span of 14 bases. The CDR3 is 14 amino acids.

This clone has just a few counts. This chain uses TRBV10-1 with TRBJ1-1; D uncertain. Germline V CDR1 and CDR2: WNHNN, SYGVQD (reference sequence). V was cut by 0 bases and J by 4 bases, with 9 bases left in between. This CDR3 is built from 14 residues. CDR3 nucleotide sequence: TGCGCCAGCAGTGAGTCGGCTGGAGGCACTGAAGCTTTCTTT. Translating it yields CASSESAGGTEAFF.

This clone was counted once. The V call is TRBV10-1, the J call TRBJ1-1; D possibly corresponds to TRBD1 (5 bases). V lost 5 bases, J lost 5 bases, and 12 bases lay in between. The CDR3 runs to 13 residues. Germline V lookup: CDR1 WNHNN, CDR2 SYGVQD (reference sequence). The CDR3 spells CASSRDSYTEAFF. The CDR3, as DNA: TGCGCCAGCAGTCGCGACAGTTATACTGAAGCTTTCTTT.

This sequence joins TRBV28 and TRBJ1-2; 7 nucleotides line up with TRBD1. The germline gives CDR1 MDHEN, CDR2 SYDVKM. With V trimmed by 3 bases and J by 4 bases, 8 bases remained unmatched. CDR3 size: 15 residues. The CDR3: CASSFAGTEFYGYTF. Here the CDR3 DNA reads TGTGCCAGCAGTTTCGCCGGGACAGAGTTCTATGGCTACACCTTC.

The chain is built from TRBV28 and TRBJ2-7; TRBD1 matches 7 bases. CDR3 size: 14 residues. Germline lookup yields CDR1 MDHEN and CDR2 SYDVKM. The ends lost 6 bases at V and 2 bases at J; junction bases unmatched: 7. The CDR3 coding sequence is TGTGCCAGCAGGACTGGACAGGCTGCCTACGAGCAGTACTTC. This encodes CASRTGQAAYEQYF.

The CDR3 DNA reads TGTGCCAGCAGCTCTCCGCAGGGATATGGCTACACCTTC. Protein product: CASSSPQGYGYTF. J is TRBJ1-2 and V is TRBV6-5; a weak D match, TRBD1 (5 bases). Trimming removed 6 bases from V and 5 bases from J, with 13 bases in between. Germline loops: CDR1 MNHEY, CDR2 SVGAGI. The CDR3 is 13 amino acids.

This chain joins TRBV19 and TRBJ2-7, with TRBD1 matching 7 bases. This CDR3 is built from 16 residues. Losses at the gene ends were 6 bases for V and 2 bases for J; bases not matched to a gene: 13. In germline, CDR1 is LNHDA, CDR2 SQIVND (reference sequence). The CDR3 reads CASSLTSGTEPYEQYF. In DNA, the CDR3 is TGTGCCAGTAGCCTAACCTCCGGGACAGAGCCCTACGAGCAGTACTTC.

CDR3 sequence (DNA): TGCGCCAGCAGCGCCATAGGACAGGGAACAGATACGCAGTATTTT. It translates to CASSAIGQGTDTQYF. V and J are TRBV4-1 and TRBJ2-3; 8 nucleotides align to TRBD1. There are 15 residues in the CDR3. V lost 5 bases, J lost 3 bases, and 7 bases stayed unmatched. The V gene's germline CDR1 is MGHRA and CDR2 YSYEKL.

The CDR3: CASSEGPGGWDTQYF. CDR3 nucleotide sequence: TGTGCCAGCAGTGAGGGACCGGGGGGTTGGGATACGCAGTATTTT. This sequence joins TRBV6-1 and TRBJ2-3, with 7 bases matching TRBD2. The V and J ends lost 3 bases and 6 bases, in that order; junction bases with no gene match: 9. The length of the CDR3 is 15 residues. Germline lookup yields CDR1 MNHNS and CDR2 SASEGT.

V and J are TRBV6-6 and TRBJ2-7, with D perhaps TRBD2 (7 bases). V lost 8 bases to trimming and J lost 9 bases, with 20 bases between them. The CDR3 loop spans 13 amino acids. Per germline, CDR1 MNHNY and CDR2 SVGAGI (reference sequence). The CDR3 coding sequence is TGTGCCAGCTCGGCGGGGGCCCTGGCTGGGCAGTACTTC. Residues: CASSAGALAGQYF.

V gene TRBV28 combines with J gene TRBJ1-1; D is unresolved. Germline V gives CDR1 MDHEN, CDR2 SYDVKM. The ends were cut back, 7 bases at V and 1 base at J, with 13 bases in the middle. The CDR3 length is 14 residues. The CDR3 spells CASTPQNRNTEAFF. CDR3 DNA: TGTGCCAGCACCCCCCAAAACAGGAACACTGAAGCTTTCTTT.

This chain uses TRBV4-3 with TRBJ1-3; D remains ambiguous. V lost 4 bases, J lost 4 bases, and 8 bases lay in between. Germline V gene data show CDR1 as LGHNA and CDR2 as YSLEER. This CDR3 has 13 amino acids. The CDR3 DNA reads TGCGCCAGCAGCCCTATGCCCGGAAACACCATATATTTT. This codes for CASSPMPGNTIYF.

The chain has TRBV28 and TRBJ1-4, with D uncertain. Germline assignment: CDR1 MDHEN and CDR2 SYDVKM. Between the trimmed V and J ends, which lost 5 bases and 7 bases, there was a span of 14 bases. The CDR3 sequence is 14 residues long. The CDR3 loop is CASSQDDGGEKLFF. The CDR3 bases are TGTGCCAGCAGTCAAGACGACGGCGGTGAAAAACTGTTTTTT.

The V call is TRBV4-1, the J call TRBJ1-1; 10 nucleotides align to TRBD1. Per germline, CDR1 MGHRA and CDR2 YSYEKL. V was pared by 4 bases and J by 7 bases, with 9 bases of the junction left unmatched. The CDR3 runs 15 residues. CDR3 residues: CASSRNDRGQSEAFF. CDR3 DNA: TGCGCCAGCAGCCGTAATGACAGGGGGCAAAGTGAAGCTTTCTTT.

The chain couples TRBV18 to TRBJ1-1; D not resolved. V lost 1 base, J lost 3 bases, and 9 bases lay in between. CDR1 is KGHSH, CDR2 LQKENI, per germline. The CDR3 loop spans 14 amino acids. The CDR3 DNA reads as TGTGCCAGCTCACCACTCGCCCAGGACACTGAAGCTTTCTTT. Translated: CASSPLAQDTEAFF.

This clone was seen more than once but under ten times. CDR3 protein: CASSRGQIRSGYTF. CDR3 bases: TGTGCCAGCAGCCGCGGACAGATACGGAGTGGCTACACCTTC. The rearrangement joins TRBV28 to TRBJ1-2; TRBD1 is a possible D gene (6 bases). V lost 6 bases and J lost 7, with 18 bases in between. Germline V gives CDR1 MDHEN, CDR2 SYDVKM. The CDR3 runs 14 residues.

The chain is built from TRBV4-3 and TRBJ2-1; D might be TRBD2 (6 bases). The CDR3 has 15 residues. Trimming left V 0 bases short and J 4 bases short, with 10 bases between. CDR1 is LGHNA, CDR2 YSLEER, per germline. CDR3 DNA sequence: TGCGCCAGCAGCCAAGAAGACGGGGGATACAATGAGCAGTTCTTC. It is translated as CASSQEDGGYNEQFF.

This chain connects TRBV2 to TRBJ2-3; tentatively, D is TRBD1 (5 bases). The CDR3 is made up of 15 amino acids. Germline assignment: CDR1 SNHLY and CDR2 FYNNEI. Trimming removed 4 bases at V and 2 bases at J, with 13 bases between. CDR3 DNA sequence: TGTGCCAGCAGTGGGCAGGGATCACTCACAGATACGCAGTATTTT. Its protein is CASSGQGSLTDTQYF.

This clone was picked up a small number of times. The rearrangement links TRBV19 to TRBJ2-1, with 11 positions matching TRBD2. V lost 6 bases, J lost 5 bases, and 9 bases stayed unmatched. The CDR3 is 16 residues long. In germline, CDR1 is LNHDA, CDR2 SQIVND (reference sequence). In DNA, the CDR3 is TGTGCCAGTAGCCATCCGGGACTAGCGGTAGACAATGAGCAGTTCTTC. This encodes CASSHPGLAVDNEQFF.

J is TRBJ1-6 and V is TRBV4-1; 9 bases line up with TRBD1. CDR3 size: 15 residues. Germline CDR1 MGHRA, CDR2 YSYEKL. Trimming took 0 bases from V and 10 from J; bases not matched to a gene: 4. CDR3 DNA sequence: TGCGCCAGCAGCCAAGATACAGGGGGCACATCACCCCTCCACTTT. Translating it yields CASSQDTGGTSPLHF.

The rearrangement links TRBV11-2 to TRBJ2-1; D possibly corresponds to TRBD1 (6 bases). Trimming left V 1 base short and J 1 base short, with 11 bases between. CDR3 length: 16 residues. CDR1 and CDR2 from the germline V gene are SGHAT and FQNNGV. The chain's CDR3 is CASSLGPGASYNEQFF. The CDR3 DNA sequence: TGTGCCAGCAGCTTAGGACCAGGGGCGTCCTACAATGAGCAGTTCTTC.

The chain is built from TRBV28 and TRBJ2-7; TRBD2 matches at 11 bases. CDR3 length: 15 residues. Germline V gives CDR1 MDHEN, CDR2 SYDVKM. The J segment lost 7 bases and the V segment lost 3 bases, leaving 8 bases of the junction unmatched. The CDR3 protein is CASSFGSGGAEEQYF. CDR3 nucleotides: TGTGCCAGCAGTTTTGGTAGCGGGGGGGCAGAAGAGCAGTACTTC.

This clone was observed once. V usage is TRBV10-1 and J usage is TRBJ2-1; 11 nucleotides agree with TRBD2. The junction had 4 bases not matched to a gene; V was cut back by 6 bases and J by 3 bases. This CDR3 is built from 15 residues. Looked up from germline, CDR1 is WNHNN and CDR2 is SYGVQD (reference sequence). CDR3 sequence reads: CASSPGTSGYNEQFF. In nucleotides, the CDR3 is TGCGCCAGCAGCCCCGGGACTAGCGGCTACAATGAGCAGTTCTTC.